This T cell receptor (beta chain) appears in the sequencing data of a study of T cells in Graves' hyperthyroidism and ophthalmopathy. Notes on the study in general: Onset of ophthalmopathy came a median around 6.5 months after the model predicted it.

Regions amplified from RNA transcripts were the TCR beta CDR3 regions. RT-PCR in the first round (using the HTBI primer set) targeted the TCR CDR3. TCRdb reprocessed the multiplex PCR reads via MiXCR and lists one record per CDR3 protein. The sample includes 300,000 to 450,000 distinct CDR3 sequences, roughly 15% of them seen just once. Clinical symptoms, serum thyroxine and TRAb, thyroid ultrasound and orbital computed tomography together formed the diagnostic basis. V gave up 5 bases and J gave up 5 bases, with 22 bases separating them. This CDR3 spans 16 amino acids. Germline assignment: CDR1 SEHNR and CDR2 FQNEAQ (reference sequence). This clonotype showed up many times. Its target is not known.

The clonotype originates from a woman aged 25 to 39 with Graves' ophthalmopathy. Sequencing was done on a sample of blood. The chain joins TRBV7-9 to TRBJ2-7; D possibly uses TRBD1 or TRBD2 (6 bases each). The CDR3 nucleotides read TGTGCCAGCAGCCGACCTAAGAGGGGGGCCGGCGACGAGCAGTACTTC. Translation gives CASSRPKRGAGDEQYF.